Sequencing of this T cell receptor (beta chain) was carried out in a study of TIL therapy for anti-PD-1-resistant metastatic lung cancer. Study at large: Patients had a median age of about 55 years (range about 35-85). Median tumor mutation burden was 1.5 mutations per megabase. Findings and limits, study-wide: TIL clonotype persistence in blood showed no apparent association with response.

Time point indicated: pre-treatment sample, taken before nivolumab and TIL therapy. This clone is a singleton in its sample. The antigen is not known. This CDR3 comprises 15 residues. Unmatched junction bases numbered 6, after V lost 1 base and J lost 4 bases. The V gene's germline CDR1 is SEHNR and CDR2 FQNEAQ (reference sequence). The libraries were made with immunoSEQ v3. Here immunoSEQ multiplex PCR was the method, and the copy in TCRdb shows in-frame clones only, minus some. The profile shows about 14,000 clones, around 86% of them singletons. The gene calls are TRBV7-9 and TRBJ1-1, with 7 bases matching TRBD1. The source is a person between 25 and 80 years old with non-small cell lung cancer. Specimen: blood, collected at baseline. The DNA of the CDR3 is TGTGCCAGCAGCTTAGATGCCAGGGGGTCCACTGAAGCTTTCTTT. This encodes CASSLDARGSTEAFF.